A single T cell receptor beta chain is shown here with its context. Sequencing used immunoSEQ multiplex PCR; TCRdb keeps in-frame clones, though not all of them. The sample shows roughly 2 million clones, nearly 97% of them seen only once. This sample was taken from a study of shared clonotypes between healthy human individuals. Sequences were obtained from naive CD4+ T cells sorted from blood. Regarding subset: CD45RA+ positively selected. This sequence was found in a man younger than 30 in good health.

DNA for the CDR3: TGTGCCAGCAGCCAGTTGGACCGAACTTTGGATAATTCACCCCTCCACTTT. It translates to CASSQLDRTLDNSPLHF. The genes are TRBV14 and TRBJ1-6; D is undetermined. V lost 3 bases and J lost 5, with 17 bases in between. The CDR3 covers 17 residues. Per germline, CDR1 SGHDN and CDR2 FVKESK.